There are a few counts of the clone carrying this TCR beta chain. A single base separates this from a much larger clone, so it may be a read error. This sample was included in a study of molecular identifiers for immune sequencing clone quantification. TCRdb itself ran the PCR reads through MiXCR, one entry per CDR3 protein. This sample has about 640,000 distinct CDR3 sequences, with just under 20% found just once. With RNA at 10%, 30% or 50%, naive CD8 libraries came from around 20,000 to 990,000 sorted cells. Sorted naive CD8 T cells were those defined as CD8+CD4-CCR7+CD45RA+. Trimming left V 3 bases short and J 10 bases short, with 15 bases between. In germline, CDR1 is SEHNR, CDR2 FQNEAQ (reference sequence). The CDR3 contains 14 residues.

The V call is TRBV7-9, the J call TRBJ1-4; unclear D gene. This receptor was taken from a human donor in good health. Some libraries in this study had Jurkat cell RNA spiked in. Sequenced: naive CD8+ T cells from blood, with Jurkat cell RNA spiked in. As to subset: FACS-sorted CD8+CD4-CCR7+CD45RA+ naive T cells. The CDR3 protein is CASSLRPGDGKLFF. The CDR3, as DNA: TGTGCCAGCAGCTTGCGGCCTGGAGATGGAAAACTGTTTTTT.